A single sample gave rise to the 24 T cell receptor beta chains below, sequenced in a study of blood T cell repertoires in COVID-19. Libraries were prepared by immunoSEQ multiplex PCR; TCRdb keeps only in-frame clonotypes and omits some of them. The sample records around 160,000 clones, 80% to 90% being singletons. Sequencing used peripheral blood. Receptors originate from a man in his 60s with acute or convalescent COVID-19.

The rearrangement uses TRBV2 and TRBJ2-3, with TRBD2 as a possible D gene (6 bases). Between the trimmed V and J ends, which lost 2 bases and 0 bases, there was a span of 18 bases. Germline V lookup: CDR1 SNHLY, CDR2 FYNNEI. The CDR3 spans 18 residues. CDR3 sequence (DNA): TGTGCCAGCAGTGAAAGGAGGGGTGGCGGCTCTAGCACAGATACGCAGTATTTT. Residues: CASSERRGGGSSTDTQYF.

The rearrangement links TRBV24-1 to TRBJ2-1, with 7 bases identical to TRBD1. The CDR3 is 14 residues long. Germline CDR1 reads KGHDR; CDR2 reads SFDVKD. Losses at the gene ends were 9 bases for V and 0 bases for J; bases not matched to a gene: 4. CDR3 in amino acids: CATSRDSSYNEQFF. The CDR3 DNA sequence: TGTGCCACCTCCCGGGACAGCTCCTACAATGAGCAGTTCTTC.

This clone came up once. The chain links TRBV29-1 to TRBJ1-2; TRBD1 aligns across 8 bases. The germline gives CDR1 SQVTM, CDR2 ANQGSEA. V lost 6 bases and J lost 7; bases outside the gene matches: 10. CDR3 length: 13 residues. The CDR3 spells CSVEKQGAIGYTF. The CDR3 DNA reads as TGCAGCGTCGAAAAGCAGGGGGCTATTGGCTACACCTTC.

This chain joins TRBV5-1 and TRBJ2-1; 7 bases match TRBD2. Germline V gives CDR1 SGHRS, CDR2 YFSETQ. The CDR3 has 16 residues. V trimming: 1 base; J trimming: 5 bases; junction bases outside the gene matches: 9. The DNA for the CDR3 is TGCGCCAGCAGCTTGACAGCGGGATGGGAGCACAATGAGCAGTTCTTC. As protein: CASSLTAGWEHNEQFF.

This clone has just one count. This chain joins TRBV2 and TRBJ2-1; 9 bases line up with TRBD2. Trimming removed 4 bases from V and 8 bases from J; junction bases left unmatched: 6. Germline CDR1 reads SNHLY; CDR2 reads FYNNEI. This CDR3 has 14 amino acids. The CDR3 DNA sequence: TGTGCCAGCAGTGGTTTTAGCGGGAGCTATGAGCAGTTCTTC. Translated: CASSGFSGSYEQFF.

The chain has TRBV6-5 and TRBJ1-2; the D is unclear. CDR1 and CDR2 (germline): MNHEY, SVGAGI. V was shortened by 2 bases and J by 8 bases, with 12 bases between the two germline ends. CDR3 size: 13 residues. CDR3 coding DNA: TGTGCCAGCAGTTACGGCGGGGTCGGCGGCTACACCTTC. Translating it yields CASSYGGVGGYTF.

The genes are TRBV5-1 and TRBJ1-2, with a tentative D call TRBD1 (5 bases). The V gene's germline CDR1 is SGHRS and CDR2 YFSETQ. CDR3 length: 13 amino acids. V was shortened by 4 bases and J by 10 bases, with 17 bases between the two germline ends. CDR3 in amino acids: CASSTAGGMDYTF. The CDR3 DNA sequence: TGCGCCAGCAGCACCGCGGGGGGTATGGACTACACCTTC.

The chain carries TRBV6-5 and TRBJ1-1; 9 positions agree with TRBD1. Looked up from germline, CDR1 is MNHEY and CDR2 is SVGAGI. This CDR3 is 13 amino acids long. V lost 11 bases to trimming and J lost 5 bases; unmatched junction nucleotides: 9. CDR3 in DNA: TGTGCCGCCGGGGACAGGGTGTTGACTGAAGCTTTCTTT. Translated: CAAGDRVLTEAFF.

CDR3 loop: CASSPDRGKGSPLHF. The CDR3 bases are TGTGCCAGCAGTCCGGACAGGGGTAAGGGGTCACCCCTCCACTTT. The chain uses TRBV27 and TRBJ1-6; 9 positions agree with TRBD1. V lost 5 bases and J lost 10; bases outside the gene matches: 9. The CDR3 length is 15 residues. Germline loops: CDR1 MNHEY, CDR2 SMNVEV (reference sequence).

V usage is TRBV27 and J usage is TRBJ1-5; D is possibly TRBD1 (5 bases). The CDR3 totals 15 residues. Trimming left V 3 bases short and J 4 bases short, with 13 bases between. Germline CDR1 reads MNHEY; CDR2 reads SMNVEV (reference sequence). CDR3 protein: CASSFRRAGNQPQHF. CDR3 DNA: TGTGCCAGCAGTTTCAGAAGGGCAGGGAATCAGCCCCAGCATTTT.

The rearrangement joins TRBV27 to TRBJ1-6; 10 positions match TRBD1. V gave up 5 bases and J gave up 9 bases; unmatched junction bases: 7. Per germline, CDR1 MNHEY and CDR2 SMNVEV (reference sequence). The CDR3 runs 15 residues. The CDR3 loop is CASSATGTGVSPLHF. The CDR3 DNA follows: TGTGCCAGCAGTGCCACCGGGACAGGGGTTTCACCCCTCCACTTT.

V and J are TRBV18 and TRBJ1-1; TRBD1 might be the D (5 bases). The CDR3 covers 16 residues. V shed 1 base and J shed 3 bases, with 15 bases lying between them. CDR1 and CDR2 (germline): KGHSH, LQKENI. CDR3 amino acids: CASSPLQVRADTEAFF. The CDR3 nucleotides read TGTGCCAGCTCACCACTACAGGTACGGGCTGACACTGAAGCTTTCTTT.

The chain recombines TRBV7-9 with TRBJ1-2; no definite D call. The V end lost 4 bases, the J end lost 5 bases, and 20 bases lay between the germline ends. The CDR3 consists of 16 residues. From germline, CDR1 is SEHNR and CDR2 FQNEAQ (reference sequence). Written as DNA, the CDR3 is TGTGCCAGCAGCTCCCTGGGAGGGTCCCGATCTTATGGCTACACCTTC. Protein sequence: CASSSLGGSRSYGYTF.

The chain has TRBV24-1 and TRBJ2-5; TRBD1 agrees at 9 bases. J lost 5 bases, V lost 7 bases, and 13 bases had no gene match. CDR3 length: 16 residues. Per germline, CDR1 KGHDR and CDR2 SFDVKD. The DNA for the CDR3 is TGTGCCACCAGCCCCGGGACAGGGAAGGTTGGCGAGACCCAGTACTTC. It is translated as CATSPGTGKVGETQYF.

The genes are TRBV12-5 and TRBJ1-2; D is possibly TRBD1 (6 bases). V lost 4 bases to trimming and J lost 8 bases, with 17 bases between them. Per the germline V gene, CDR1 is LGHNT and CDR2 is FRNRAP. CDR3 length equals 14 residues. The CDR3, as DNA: TGTGCTAGTGGTTACGTCGGGGGGCGCGGAGGCTACACCTTC. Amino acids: CASGYVGGRGGYTF.

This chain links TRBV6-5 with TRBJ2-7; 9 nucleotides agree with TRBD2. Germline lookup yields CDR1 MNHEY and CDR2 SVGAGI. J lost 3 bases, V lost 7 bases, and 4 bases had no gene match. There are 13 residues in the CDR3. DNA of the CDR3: TGTGCCAGCATTGGCGGGGGGGTCTACGAGCAGTACTTC. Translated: CASIGGGVYEQYF.

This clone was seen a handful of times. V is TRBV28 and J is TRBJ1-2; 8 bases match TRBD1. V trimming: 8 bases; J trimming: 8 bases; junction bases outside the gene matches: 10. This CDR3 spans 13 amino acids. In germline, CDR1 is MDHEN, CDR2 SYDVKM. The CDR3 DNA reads TGTGCCAGCTTGGCCGGACAGGGTGGCGGCTACACCTTC. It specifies CASLAGQGGGYTF.

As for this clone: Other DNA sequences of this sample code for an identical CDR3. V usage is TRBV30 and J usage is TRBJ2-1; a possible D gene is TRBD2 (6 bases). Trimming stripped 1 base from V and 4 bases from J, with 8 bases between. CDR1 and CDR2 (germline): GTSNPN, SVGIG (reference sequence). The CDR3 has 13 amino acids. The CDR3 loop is CAWSAGTYNEQFF. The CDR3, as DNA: TGTGCCTGGAGTGCTGGGACTTACAATGAGCAGTTCTTC.

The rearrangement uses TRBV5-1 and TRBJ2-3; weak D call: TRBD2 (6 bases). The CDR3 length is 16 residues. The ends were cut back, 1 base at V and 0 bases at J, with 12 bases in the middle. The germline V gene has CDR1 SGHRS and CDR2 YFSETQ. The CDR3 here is CASSLFGTDSTDTQYF. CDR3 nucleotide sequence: TGCGCCAGCAGCTTGTTTGGGACTGATAGCACAGATACGCAGTATTTT.

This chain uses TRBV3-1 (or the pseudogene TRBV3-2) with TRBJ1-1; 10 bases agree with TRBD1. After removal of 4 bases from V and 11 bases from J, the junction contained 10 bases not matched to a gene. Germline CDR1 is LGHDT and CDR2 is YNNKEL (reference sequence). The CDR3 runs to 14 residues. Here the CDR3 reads CASSRRSTGGTAFF. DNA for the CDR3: TGTGCCAGCAGCCGCAGATCGACAGGGGGCACTGCTTTCTTT.

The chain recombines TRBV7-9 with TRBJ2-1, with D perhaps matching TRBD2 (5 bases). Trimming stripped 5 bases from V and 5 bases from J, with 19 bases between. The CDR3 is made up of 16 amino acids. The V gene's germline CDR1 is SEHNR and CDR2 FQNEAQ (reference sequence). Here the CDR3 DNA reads TGTGCCAGCAGCCGGGAAAGGATAAGGGAAGACAATGAGCAGTTCTTC. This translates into CASSRERIREDNEQFF.

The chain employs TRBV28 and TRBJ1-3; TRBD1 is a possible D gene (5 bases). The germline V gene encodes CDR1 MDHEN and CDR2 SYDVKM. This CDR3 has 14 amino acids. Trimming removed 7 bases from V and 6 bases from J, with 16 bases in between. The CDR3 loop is CASTGGGIENTIYF. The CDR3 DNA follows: TGTGCCAGCACGGGGGGGGGTATAGAAAACACCATATATTTT.

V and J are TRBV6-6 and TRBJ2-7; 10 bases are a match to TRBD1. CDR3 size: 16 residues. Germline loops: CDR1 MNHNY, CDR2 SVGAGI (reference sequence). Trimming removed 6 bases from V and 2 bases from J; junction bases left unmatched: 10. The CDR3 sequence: CASSQTWGQGTYEQYF. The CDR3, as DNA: TGTGCCAGCAGCCAGACCTGGGGACAGGGGACCTACGAGCAGTACTTC.

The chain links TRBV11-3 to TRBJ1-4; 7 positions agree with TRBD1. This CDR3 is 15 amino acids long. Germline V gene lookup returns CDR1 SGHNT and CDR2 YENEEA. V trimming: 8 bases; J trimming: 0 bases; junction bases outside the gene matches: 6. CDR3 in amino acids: CASARDRATNEKLFF. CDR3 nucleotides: TGTGCCAGCGCCCGGGACAGAGCAACTAATGAAAAACTGTTTTTT.